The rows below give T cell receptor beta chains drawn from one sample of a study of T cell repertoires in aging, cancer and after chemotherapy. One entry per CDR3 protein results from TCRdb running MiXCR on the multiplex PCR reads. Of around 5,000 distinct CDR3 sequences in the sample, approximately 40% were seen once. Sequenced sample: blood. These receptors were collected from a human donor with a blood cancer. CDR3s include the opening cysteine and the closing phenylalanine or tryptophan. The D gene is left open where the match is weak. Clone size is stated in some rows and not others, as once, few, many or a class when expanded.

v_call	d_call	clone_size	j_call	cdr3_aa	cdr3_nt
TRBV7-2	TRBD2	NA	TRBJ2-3	CASSFTSGGVADTQYF	TGTGCCAGCAGCTTCACTAGCGGGGGGGTGGCAGATACGCAGTATTTT
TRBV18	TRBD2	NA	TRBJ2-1	CASGKEGTSWFF	TGTGCCAGCGGGAAAGAGGGGACTAGTTGGTTCTTC
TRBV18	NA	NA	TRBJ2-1	CASSHQAGWGEQFF	TGTGCCAGCTCGCACCAAGCCGGGTGGGGTGAGCAGTTCTTC
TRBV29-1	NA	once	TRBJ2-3	CSVDKVGGPDTQYF	TGCAGCGTTGACAAGGTGGGGGGCCCAGATACGCAGTATTTT
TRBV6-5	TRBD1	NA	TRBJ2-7	CASMAPDRGGSYEQYF	TGTGCCAGCATGGCCCCGGACAGGGGCGGGTCCTACGAGCAGTACTTC
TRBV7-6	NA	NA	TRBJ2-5	CASSLARGETQYF	TGTGCCAGCAGCTTAGCGCGGGGAGAGACCCAGTACTTC
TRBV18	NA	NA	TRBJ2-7	CASSPLHGGLNEQYF	TGTGCCAGCTCACCCCTTCATGGGGGGTTAAACGAGCAGTACTTC
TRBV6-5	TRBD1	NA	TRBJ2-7	CASRTYGQGPYEQYF	TGTGCCAGCAGAACTTACGGACAGGGCCCCTACGAGCAGTACTTC
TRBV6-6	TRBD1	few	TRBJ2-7	CASSYGQGLIEQYF	TGTGCCAGCAGTTACGGACAGGGTCTGATCGAGCAGTACTTC
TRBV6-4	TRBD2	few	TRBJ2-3	CASSDSAGGGDTQYF	TGTGCCAGCAGTGACTCGGCGGGGGGAGGAGATACGCAGTATTTT
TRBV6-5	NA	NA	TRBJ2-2	CASRSRPLGGELFF	TGTGCCAGCAGGTCCCGTCCCCTAGGCGGGGAGCTGTTTTTT
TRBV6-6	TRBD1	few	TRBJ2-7	CASSRQGAQTRLSYEQYF	TGTGCCAGCAGTAGACAGGGGGCCCAAACCAGATTATCCTACGAGCAGTACTTC
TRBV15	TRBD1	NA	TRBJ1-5	CATSRDRQGGGQPQHF	TGTGCCACCAGCAGAGATCGACAGGGTGGAGGGCAGCCCCAGCATTTT
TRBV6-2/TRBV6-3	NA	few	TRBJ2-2	CASSYIPTSGKAGELFF	TGTGCCAGCAGTTACATCCCCACGTCAGGGAAGGCCGGGGAGCTGTTTTTT
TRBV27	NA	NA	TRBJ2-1	CASSLSSSNEQFF	TGTGCCAGCAGTTTAAGCAGCTCCAATGAGCAGTTCTTC
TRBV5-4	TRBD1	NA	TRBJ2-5	CASSPGGQGARETQYF	TGTGCCAGCAGCCCGGGAGGACAGGGGGCAAGGGAGACCCAGTACTTC